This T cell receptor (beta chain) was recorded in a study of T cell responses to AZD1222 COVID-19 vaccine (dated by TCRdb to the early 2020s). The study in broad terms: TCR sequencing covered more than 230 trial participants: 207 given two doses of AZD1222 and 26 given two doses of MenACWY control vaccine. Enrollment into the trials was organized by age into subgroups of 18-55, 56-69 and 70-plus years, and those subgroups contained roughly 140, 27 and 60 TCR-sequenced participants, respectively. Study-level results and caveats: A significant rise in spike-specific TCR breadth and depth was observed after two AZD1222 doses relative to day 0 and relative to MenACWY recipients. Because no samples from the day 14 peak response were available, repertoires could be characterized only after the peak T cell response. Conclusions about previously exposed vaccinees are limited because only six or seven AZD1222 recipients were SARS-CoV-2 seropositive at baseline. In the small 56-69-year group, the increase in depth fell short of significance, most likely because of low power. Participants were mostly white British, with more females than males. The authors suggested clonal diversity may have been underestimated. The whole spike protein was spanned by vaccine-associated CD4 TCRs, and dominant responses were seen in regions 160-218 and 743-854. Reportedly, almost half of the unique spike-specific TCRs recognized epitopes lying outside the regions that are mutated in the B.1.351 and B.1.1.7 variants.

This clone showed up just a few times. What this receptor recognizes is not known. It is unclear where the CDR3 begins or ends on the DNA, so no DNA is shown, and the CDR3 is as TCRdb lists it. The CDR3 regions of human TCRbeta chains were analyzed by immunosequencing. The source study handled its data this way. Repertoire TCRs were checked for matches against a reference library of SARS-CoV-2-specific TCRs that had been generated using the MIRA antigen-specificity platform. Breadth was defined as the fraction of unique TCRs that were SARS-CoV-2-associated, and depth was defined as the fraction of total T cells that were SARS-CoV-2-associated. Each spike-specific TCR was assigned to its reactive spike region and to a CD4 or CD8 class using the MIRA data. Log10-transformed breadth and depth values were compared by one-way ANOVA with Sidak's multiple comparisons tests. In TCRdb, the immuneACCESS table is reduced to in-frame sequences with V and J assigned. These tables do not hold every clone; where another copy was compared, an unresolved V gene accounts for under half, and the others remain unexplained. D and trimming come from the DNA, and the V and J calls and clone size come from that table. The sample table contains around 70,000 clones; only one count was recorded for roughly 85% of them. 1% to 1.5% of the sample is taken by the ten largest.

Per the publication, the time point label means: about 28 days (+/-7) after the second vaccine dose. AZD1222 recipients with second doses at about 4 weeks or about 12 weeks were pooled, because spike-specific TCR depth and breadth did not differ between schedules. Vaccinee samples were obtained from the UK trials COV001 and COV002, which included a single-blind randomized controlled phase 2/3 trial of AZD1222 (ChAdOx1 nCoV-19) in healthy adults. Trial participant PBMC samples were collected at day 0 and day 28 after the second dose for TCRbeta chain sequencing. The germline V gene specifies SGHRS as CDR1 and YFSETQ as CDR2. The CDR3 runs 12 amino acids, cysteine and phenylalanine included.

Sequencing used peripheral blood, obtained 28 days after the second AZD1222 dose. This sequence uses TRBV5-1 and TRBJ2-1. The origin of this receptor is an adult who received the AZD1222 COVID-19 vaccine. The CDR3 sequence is CASSWGDGTEFF.